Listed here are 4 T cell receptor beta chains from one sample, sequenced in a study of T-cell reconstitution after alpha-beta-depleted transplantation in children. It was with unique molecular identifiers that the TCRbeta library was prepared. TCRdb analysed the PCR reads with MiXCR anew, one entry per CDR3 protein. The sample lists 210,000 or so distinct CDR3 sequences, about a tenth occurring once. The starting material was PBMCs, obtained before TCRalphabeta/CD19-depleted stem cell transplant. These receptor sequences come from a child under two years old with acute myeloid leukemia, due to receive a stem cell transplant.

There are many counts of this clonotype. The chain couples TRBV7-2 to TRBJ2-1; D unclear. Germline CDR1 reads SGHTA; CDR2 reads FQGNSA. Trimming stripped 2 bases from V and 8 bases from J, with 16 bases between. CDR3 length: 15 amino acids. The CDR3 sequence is CASSLFGATTDEQFF. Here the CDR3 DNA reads TGTGCCAGCAGCTTATTCGGAGCAACTACCGATGAGCAGTTCTTC.

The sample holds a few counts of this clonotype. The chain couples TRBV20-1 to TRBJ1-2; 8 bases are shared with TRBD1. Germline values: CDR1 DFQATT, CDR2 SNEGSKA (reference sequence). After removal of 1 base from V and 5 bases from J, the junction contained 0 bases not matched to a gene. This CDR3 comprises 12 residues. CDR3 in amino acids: CSARGTGYGYTF. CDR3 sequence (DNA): TGCAGTGCTAGAGGGACAGGGTATGGCTACACCTTC.

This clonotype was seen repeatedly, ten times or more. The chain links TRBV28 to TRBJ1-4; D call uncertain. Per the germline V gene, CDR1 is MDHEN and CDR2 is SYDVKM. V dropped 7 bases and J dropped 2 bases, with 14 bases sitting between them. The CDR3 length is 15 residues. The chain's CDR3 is CASIQTGWTNEKLFF. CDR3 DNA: TGTGCCAGCATTCAGACGGGGTGGACTAATGAAAAACTGTTTTTT.

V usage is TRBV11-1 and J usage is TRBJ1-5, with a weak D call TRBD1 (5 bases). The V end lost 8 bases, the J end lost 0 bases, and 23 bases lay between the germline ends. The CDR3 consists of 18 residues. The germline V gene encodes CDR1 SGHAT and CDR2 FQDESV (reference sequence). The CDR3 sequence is CASQKSGTSRYSNQPQHF. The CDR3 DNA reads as TGTGCCAGCCAAAAAAGTGGGACTTCCCGATATAGCAATCAGCCCCAGCATTTT.